The TCR beta chain described here comes from a study of persistence of HIV-infected CD4 T cells. Study-wide points: Compared with CD3/CD28-stimulated cells, CMV- and Gag-responding cells showed lower TCRbeta richness.

CDR1 GTSNPN and CDR2 SVGIG come from the germline V gene (reference sequence). Trimming removed 5 bases at V and 3 bases at J, with 5 bases between. CDR3 length equals 11 residues. Nonspecific anti-CD3/anti-CD28 bead stimulation represents the broad CD4+ T cell repertoire. Sorting selected CD4+ T cells upregulating both CD40 ligand and CD69. The libraries were made with immunoSEQ version 4 in survey mode. Sequencing was performed with immunoSEQ multiplex PCR; in TCRdb, only in-frame clones are kept and a portion is missing. The sample lists about 40,000 clones; about 91% were seen once. Regarding this clone: The antigen remains unidentified.

The chain recombines TRBV30 with TRBJ1-3; D unresolved. The material was CD4+ T cells sorted from PBMCs after approximately 20-hour stimulation, obtained from a patient who received antiretroviral therapy. The source of this sequence is an adult man with HIV who was CMV-seropositive. The CDR3 DNA follows: TGTGCCTGGCACAGTGGAAACACCATATATTTT. It yields the protein CAWHSGNTIYF.